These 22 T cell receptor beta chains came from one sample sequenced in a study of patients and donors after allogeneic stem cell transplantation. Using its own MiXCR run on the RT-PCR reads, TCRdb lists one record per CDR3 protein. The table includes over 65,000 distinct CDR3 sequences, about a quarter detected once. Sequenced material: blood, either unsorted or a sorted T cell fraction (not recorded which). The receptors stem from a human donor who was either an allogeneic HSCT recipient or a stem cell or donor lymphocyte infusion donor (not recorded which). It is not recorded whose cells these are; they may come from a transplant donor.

This CDR3 reads CASNRDRGQETQYF. The CDR3 nucleotides read TGTGCCAGCAATCGGGACAGGGGGCAAGAGACCCAGTACTTC. The chain recombines TRBV6-6 with TRBJ2-5; TRBD1 matches 11 bases. There are 14 residues in the CDR3. Germline V gene data show CDR1 as MNHNY and CDR2 as SVGAGI (reference sequence). V was pared by 7 bases and J by 2 bases, with 3 bases of the junction left unmatched.

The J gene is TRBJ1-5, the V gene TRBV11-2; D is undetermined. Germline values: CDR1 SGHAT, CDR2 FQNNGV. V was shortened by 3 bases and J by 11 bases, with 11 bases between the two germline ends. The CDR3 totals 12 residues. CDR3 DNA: TGTGCCAGCAGCTTTTATGCCCGGGCCCAGCATTTT. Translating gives CASSFYARAQHF.

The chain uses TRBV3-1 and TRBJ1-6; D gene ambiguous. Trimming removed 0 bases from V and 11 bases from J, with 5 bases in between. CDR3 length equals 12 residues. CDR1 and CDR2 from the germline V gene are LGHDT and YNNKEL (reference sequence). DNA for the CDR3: TGTGCCAGCAGCCAAGATCTAGCACCCCTCCACTTT. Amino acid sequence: CASSQDLAPLHF. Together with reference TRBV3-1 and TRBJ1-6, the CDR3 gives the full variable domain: DTAVSQTPKYLVTQMGNDKSIKCEQNLGHDTMYWYKQDSKKFLKIMFSYNNKELIINETVPNRFSPKSPDKAHLNLHINSLELGDSAVYFCASSQDLAPLHFGNGTRLTVT.

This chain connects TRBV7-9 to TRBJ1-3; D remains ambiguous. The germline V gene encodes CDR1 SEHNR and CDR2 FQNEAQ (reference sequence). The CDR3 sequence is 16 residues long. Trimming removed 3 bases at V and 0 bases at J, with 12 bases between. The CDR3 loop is CASSFVPLSSGNTIYF. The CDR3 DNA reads TGTGCCAGCAGCTTTGTCCCTCTGAGCTCTGGAAACACCATATATTTT.

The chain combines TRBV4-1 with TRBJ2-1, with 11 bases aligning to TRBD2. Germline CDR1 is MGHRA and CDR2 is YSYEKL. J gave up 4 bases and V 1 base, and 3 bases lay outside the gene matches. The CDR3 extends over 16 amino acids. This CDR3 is CASSQVAGGVYNEQFF. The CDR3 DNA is TGCGCCAGCAGCCAAGTAGCGGGGGGGGTATACAATGAGCAGTTCTTC.

Here the CDR3 reads CASSQRGQGDYEQYF. DNA of the CDR3: TGCGCCAGCAGCCAACGAGGACAGGGGGACTACGAGCAGTACTTC. The V and J genes are TRBV4-3 and TRBJ2-7; 10 bases agree with TRBD1. There are 15 residues in the CDR3. Germline V gene lookup returns CDR1 LGHNA and CDR2 YSLEER. J was trimmed by 3 bases and V by 2 bases; bases with no gene match: 4.

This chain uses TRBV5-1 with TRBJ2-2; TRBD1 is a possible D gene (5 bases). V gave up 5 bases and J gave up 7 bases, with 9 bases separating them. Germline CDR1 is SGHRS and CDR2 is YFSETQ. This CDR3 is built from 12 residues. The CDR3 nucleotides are TGCGCCAGCAGGACAGATGACGGGGAGCTGTTTTTT. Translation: CASRTDDGELFF.

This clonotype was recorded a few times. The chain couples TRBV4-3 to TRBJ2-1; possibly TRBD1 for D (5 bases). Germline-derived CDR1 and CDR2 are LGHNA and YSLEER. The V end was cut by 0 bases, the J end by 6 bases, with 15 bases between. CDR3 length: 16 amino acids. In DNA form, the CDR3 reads TGCGCCAGCAGCCAAGACTCCCTTCTCAGGGCCAATGAGCAGTTCTTC. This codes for CASSQDSLLRANEQFF.

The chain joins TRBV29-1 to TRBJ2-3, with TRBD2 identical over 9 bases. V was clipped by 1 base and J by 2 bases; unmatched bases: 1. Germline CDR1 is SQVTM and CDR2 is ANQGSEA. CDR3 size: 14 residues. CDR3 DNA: TGCAGCGTTGAAGGACTAGCGGCCACAGATACGCAGTATTTT. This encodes CSVEGLAATDTQYF.

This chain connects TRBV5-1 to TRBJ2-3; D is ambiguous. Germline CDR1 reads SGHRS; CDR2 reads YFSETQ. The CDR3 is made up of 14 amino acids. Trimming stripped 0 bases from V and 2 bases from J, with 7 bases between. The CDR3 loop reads CASSLGQNTDTQYF. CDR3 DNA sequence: TGCGCCAGCAGCTTGGGCCAGAACACAGATACGCAGTATTTT.

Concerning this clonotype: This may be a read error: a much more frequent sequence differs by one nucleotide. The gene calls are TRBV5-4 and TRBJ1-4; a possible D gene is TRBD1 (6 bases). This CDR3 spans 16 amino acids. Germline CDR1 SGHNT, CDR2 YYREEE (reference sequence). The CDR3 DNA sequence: TGTGCCAGCAGCCTAAATCCCTCGGGGGGCCATGAAAAACTGATTTTT. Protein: CASSLNPSGGHEKLIF.

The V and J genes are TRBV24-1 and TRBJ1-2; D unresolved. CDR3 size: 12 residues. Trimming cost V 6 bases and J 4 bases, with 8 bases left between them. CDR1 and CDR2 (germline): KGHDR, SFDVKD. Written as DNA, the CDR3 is TGTGCCACCAGTTTCCAAGGCTATGGCTACACCTTC. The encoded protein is CATSFQGYGYTF.

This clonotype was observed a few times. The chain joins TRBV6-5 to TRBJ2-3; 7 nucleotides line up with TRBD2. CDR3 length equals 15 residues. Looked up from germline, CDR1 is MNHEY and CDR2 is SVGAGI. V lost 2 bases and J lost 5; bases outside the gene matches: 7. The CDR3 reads CASSYTPREGDTQYF. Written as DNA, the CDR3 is TGTGCCAGCAGTTACACTCCCAGGGAGGGAGATACGCAGTATTTT.

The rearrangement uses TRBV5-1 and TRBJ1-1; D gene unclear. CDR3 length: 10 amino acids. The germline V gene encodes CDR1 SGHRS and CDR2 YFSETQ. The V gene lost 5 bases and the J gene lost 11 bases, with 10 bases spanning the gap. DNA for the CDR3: TGCGCCAGCAGACTCTTGGAGGCTTTCTTT. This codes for CASRLLEAFF.

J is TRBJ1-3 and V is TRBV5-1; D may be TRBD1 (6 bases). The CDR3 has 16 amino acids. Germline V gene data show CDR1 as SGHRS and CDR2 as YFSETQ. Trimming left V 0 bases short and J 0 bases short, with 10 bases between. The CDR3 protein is CASSLGQERSGNTIYF. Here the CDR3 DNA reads TGCGCCAGCAGCTTGGGACAGGAACGCTCTGGAAACACCATATATTTT. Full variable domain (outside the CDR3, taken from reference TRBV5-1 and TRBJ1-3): KAGVTQTPRYLIKTRGQQVTLSCSPISGHRSVSWYQQTPGQGLQFLFEYFSETQRNKGNFPGRFSGRQFSNSRSEMNVSTLELGDSALYLCASSLGQERSGNTIYFGEGSWLTVV.

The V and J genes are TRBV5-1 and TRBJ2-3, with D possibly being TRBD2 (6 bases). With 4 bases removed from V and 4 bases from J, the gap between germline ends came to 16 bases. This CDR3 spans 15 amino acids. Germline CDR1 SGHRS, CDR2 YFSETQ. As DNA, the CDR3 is TGCGCCAGCAGCCCCGGGACTGCGGGCCCAGATACGCAGTATTTT. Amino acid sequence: CASSPGTAGPDTQYF.

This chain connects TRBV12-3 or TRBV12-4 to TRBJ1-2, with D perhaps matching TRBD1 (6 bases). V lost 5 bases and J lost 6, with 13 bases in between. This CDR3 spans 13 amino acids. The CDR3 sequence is CASSPRDTDGYTF. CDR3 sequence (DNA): TGTGCCAGCAGTCCCCGGGACACGGATGGCTACACCTTC.

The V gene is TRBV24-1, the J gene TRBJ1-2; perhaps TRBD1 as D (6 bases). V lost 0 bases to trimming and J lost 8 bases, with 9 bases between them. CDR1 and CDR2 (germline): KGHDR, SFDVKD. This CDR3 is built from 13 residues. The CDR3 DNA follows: TGTGCCACCAGTGATTTGCATGGGGGCGGCTACACCTTC. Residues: CATSDLHGGGYTF.

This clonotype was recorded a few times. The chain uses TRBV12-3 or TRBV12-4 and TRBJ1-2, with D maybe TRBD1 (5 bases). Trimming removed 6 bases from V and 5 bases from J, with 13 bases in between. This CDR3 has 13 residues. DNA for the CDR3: TGTGCCAGCAGGTCTACAGGATTTTATGGCTACACCTTC. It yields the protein CASRSTGFYGYTF.

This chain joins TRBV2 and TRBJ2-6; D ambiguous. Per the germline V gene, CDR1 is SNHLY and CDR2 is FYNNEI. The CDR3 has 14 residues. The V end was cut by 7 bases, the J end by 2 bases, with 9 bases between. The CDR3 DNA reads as TGTGCCAGCACTTGGGCCCCTGGGGCCAACGTCCTGACTTTC. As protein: CASTWAPGANVLTF.

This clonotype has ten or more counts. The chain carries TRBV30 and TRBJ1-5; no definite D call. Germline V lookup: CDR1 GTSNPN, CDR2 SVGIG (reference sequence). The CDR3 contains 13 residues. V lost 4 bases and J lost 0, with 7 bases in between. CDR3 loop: CAWTSDSNQPQHF. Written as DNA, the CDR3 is TGTGCCTGGACGTCAGATAGCAATCAGCCCCAGCATTTT. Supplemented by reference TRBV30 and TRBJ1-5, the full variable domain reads SQTIHQWPATLVQPVGSPLSLECTVEGTSNPNLYWYRQAAGRGLQLLFYSVGIGQISSEVPQNLSASRPQDRQFILSSKKLLLSDSGFYLCAWTSDSNQPQHFGDGTRLSIL.

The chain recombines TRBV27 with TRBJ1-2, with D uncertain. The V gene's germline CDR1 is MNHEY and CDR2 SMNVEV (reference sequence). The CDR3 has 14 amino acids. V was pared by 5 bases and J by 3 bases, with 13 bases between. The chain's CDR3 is CASSIGLPDYGYTF. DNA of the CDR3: TGTGCCAGCAGTATTGGGCTTCCAGACTATGGCTACACCTTC.